The clone carrying this TCR beta chain was found once. The germline V gene encodes CDR1 SEHNR and CDR2 FQNEAQ (reference sequence). The germline V and J ends were trimmed by 7 bases and 4 bases, with 25 bases remaining between them. The CDR3 consists of 17 residues. The source of the sample is a study of T cell responses to AZD1222 COVID-19 vaccine. Sequencing used immunoSEQ multiplex PCR; TCRdb keeps in-frame clones, though not all of them. The sample includes 150,000 to 200,000 clones, about nine tenths of them seen just once. The J gene is TRBJ1-2, the V gene TRBV7-9, with D tentatively TRBD1 (6 bases). Here the sequenced sample was peripheral blood, taken on day 0 of AZD1222 vaccination. This sequence was found in an adult in good health. CDR3 in DNA: TGTGCCAGCACCCCAGGGGTCGCGAGGGGTGAGCCCTATGGCTACACCTTC. Amino acid sequence: CASTPGVARGEPYGYTF.